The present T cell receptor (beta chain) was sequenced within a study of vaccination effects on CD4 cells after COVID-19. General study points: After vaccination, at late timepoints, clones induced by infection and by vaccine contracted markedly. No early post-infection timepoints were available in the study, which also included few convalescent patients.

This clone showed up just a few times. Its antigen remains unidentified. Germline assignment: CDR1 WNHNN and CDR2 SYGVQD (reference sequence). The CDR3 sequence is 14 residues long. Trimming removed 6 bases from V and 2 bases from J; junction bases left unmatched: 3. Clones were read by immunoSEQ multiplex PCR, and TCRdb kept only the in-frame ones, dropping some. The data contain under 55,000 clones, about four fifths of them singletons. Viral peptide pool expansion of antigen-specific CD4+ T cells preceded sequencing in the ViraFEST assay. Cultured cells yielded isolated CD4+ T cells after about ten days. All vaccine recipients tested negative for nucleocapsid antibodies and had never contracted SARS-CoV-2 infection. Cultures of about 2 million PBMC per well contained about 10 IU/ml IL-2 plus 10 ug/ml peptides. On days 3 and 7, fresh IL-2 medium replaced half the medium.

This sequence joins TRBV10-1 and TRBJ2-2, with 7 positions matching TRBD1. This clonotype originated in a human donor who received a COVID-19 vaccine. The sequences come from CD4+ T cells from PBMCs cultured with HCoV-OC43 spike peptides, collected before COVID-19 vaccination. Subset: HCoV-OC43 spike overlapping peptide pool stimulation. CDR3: CASRGTVNTGELFF. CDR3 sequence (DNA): TGCGCCAGCAGAGGGACAGTAAACACCGGGGAGCTGTTTTTT.